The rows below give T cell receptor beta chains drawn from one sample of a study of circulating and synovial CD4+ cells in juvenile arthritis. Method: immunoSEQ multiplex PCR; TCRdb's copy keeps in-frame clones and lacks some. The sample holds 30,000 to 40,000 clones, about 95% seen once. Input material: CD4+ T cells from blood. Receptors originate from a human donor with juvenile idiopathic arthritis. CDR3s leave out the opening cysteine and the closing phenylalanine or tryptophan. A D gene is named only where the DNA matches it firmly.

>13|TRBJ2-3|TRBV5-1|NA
ASSLEISGTDTQY
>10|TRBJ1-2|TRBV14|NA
ASSQLKRGYT
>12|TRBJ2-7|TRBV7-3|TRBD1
ASSPRDRAYEQY
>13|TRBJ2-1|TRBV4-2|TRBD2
ASSQLSGLRHEQF
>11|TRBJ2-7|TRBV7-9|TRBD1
ASSLDRVSEQY
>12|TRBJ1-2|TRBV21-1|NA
ASRRDRGNYGYT
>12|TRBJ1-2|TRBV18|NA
ASSPEPQGYGYT
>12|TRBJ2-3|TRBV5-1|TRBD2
ASSLLWGGDTQY
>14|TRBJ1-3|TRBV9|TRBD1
ASSERTGLSGNTIY
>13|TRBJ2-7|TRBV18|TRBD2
ASSPWTSGSYEQY
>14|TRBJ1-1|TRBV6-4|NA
ASSPHRGATNTEAF